Below, 20 T cell receptor beta chains from the same sample are listed, as sequenced in a study of shared clonotypes between healthy human individuals. Here immunoSEQ multiplex PCR was the method, and the copy in TCRdb shows in-frame clones only, minus some. This table has fewer than 1.6 million clones, roughly 98.5% appearing once. Sequencing input: naive CD4+ T cells sorted from blood. Sample subset: CD45RA+ positively selected. Receptors were obtained from a man under 40 in good health.

This sequence joins TRBV29-1 and TRBJ2-3; D not resolved. The V gene lost 2 bases and the J gene lost 7 bases, with 10 bases spanning the gap. The CDR3 loop spans 12 amino acids. Germline V lookup: CDR1 SQVTM, CDR2 ANQGSEA. Here the CDR3 DNA reads TGCAGCGTTGAATCCTCGGGCTATACGCAGTATTTT. It yields the protein CSVESSGYTQYF.

This chain uses TRBV27 with TRBJ2-5; TRBD2 agrees at 11 bases. Per germline, CDR1 MNHEY and CDR2 SMNVEV (reference sequence). The CDR3 spans 17 residues. With 2 bases clipped from V and 3 bases from J, the junction kept 8 bases outside the gene matches. CDR3 protein: CASSLPIPTSGKETQYF. CDR3 DNA sequence: TGTGCCAGCAGTTTACCCATCCCGACTAGCGGGAAAGAGACCCAGTACTTC.

The rearrangement uses TRBV28 and TRBJ2-2; D gene uncertain. The CDR3 consists of 13 residues. Germline CDR1 MDHEN, CDR2 SYDVKM. Deletions cut 7 bases from V and 4 bases from J, with 10 bases between. CDR3 loop: CASIHIGTGELFF. The CDR3 DNA is TGTGCCAGCATCCACATCGGCACCGGGGAGCTGTTTTTT.

The rearrangement uses TRBV27 and TRBJ2-1, with TRBD2 matching over 9 bases. The CDR3 length is 15 residues. Losses at the gene ends were 2 bases for V and 8 bases for J; bases not matched to a gene: 7. The germline CDR1 and CDR2 sequences are MNHEY and SMNVEV (reference sequence). The CDR3 bases are TGTGCCAGCAGTTTAGGGGCTAGCGGGATCTATGAGCAGTTCTTC. Its protein product is CASSLGASGIYEQFF.

The gene calls are TRBV20-1 and TRBJ2-7; unclear D gene. The CDR3 sequence is 11 residues long. Germline lookup yields CDR1 DFQATT and CDR2 SNEGSKA (reference sequence). The V and J ends lost 6 bases and 2 bases respectively, with 8 bases between them. The CDR3 protein is CSAARPYEQYF. Here the CDR3 DNA reads TGCAGTGCCGCCCGCCCCTACGAGCAGTACTTC.

In the case of this clone: This CDR3 is also generated by other DNA sequences in the sample. V gene TRBV10-3 combines with J gene TRBJ2-7; D is possibly TRBD1 (5 bases). The length of the CDR3 is 12 residues. Trimming took 6 bases from V and 1 from J, leaving 7 bases between them. Germline V gives CDR1 ENHRY, CDR2 SYGVKD. CDR3 sequence: CAISQGSYEQYF. In DNA form, the CDR3 reads TGTGCCATCAGCCAGGGTTCCTACGAGCAGTACTTC.

The gene calls are TRBV28 and TRBJ2-4, with 8 bases aligning to TRBD1. V shed 0 bases, J shed 3 bases, and the junction held 4 bases outside the gene matches. The CDR3 sequence is 16 residues long. Per the germline V gene, CDR1 is MDHEN and CDR2 is SYDVKM. The CDR3 reads CASSLWSGGGKNIQYF. CDR3 nucleotides: TGTGCCAGCAGTTTATGGTCAGGGGGCGGCAAAAACATTCAGTACTTC.

The chain uses TRBV11-2 and TRBJ2-7, with 7 nucleotides matching TRBD2. CDR1 SGHAT and CDR2 FQNNGV come from the germline V gene. The CDR3 totals 16 residues. J was trimmed by 0 bases and V by 1 base; bases with no gene match: 6. For the CDR3, the DNA is TGTGCCAGCAGCTTAGCGGCGCGGGAGAGCTCCTACGAGCAGTACTTC. It yields the protein CASSLAARESSYEQYF.

This sequence joins TRBV5-1 and TRBJ1-4; no clear D gene. Trimming removed 0 bases from V and 8 bases from J, with 11 bases in between. Looked up from germline, CDR1 is SGHRS and CDR2 is YFSETQ. The CDR3 is 14 residues long. DNA for the CDR3: TGCGCCAGCAGCTTGGGTCAGGTCCGAGAAAAACTGTTTTTT. Its translation: CASSLGQVREKLFF. Full variable domain (remainder filled in from reference TRBV5-1 and TRBJ1-4): KAGVTQTPRYLIKTRGQQVTLSCSPISGHRSVSWYQQTPGQGLQFLFEYFSETQRNKGNFPGRFSGRQFSNSRSEMNVSTLELGDSALYLCASSLGQVREKLFFGSGTQLSVL.

The rearrangement joins TRBV28 to TRBJ1-5; 7 nucleotides agree with TRBD1. With V trimmed by 6 bases and J by 3 bases, 14 bases remained unmatched. The CDR3 sequence is 17 residues long. Germline CDR1 and CDR2: MDHEN and SYDVKM. CDR3: CASSDRAMSFNNQPQHF. CDR3 nucleotide sequence: TGTGCCAGCAGCGACAGGGCGATGTCGTTTAACAATCAGCCCCAGCATTTT.

The chain uses TRBV5-1 and TRBJ1-1; the D gene is possibly TRBD1 (6 bases). V lost 4 bases and J lost 5, with 15 bases in between. Per germline, CDR1 SGHRS and CDR2 YFSETQ. CDR3 size: 14 residues. CDR3 loop: CASSTAGGRTEAFF. DNA for the CDR3: TGCGCCAGCAGCACCGCGGGGGGCCGAACTGAAGCTTTCTTT.

The chain employs TRBV15 and TRBJ1-2; 10 nucleotides agree with TRBD1. J was trimmed by 1 base and V by 1 base; bases with no gene match: 15. Germline CDR1 reads LNHNV; CDR2 reads YYDKDF (reference sequence). CDR3 length: 20 residues. In DNA, the CDR3 is TGTGCCACCAGCAGAGGCCTCCGGGACAGGGGCCGTTCGTTTAACTATGGCTACACCTTC. Protein sequence: CATSRGLRDRGRSFNYGYTF.

This chain uses TRBV2 with TRBJ2-7, with 7 bases matching TRBD2. This CDR3 has 15 residues. Trimming at V came to 0 bases and at J to 4 bases, leaving 6 bases not matched to a gene. Germline CDR1 reads SNHLY; CDR2 reads FYNNEI. DNA of the CDR3: TGTGCCAGCAGTGAAGCGCGCGGGAGCTCTTACGAGCAGTACTTC. It specifies CASSEARGSSYEQYF.

This chain joins TRBV5-5 and TRBJ1-2; 8 positions agree with TRBD1. The CDR3 sequence is 11 residues long. Trimming cost V 2 bases and J 13 bases; bases outside gene matches: 4. Germline assignment: CDR1 SGHKS and CDR2 YYEKEE (reference sequence). Here the CDR3 DNA reads TGTGCCAGCAGCTTCAGGGGGCTGCTCACCTTC. It specifies CASSFRGLLTF.

This chain links TRBV5-1 with TRBJ1-5, with D perhaps matching TRBD1 (5 bases). Germline V gene lookup returns CDR1 SGHRS and CDR2 YFSETQ. V lost 0 bases, J lost 9 bases, and 10 bases lay in between. The CDR3 sequence is 13 residues long. The CDR3 protein is CASSLDSQGPQHF. Written as DNA, the CDR3 is TGCGCCAGCAGCTTGGACAGCCAGGGGCCCCAGCATTTT.

The chain has TRBV14 and TRBJ1-4; no clear D. Trimming left V 0 bases short and J 6 bases short, with 5 bases between. Germline-derived CDR1 and CDR2 are SGHDN and FVKESK. The CDR3 sequence is 13 residues long. CDR3 sequence (DNA): TGTGCCAGCAGCCAAGAAAGGGATGAAAAACTGTTTTTT. This gives the protein CASSQERDEKLFF.

The chain couples TRBV28 to TRBJ2-7; 12 nucleotides align to TRBD1. With 5 bases clipped from V and 5 bases from J, the junction kept 7 bases outside the gene matches. The CDR3 has 15 residues. Germline V gene data show CDR1 as MDHEN and CDR2 as SYDVKM. The CDR3 loop is CASSTSGTGGNEQYF. In DNA form, the CDR3 reads TGTGCCAGCAGTACATCCGGGACAGGGGGCAACGAGCAGTACTTC.

This chain joins TRBV18 and TRBJ1-1; D not resolved. CDR3 length: 14 amino acids. Germline-derived CDR1 and CDR2 are KGHSH and LQKENI. V lost 0 bases and J lost 3, with 8 bases in between. The CDR3 protein is CASSPPKAHTEAFF. CDR3 sequence (DNA): TGTGCCAGCTCACCACCGAAAGCCCACACTGAAGCTTTCTTT.

This clone appeared once. V is TRBV7-9 and J is TRBJ2-3; 8 nucleotides agree with TRBD2. The CDR3 extends over 15 amino acids. Germline loops: CDR1 SEHNR, CDR2 FQNEAQ (reference sequence). Trimming removed 3 bases from V and 4 bases from J; junction bases left unmatched: 6. CDR3 amino acids: CASSFVRGGADTQYF. For the CDR3, the DNA is TGTGCCAGCAGCTTTGTTCGGGGGGGTGCAGATACGCAGTATTTT. Supplemented by reference TRBV7-9 and TRBJ2-3, the full variable domain reads DTGVSQNPRHKITKRGQNVTFRCDPISEHNRLYWYRQTLGQGPEFLTYFQNEAQLEKSRLLSDRFSAERPKGSFSTLEIQRTEQGDSAMYLCASSFVRGGADTQYFGPGTRLTVL.

The chain links TRBV18 to TRBJ1-1, with TRBD1 matching over 7 bases. CDR1 KGHSH and CDR2 LQKENI come from the germline V gene. The CDR3 consists of 18 residues. V gave up 1 base and J gave up 1 base; unmatched junction bases: 12. CDR3 residues: CASSPLDRAPQTNTEAFF. CDR3 DNA sequence: TGTGCCAGCTCACCACTTGACAGGGCCCCCCAAACGAACACTGAAGCTTTCTTT.